Listed below are T cell receptor beta chains from one sample, sequenced in a study of human T cells and chemical hapten exposure. A single record per CDR3 protein comes from TCRdb applying MiXCR to the RACE reads. The repertoire has about 400,000 distinct CDR3 sequences, roughly 6.3% of them found once; the top ten carry about 5%. Material: whole blood, obtained in connection with sensitization to the hapten diphenylcyclopropenone (DPC). The receptors were sampled from a woman aged 18 to 35 with alopecia areata. Some clones in this sample may be carry-over from other donors' samples. CDR3s include the opening cysteine and the closing phenylalanine or tryptophan. D genes are given only for firm matches. Expanded clones are given a class, and other clones once, few, many or no size at all.

d_gene	v_gene	j_gene	abundance	CDR3aa	CDR3nt
-	TRBV4-3	TRBJ1-1	many	CASSQDRRVGTEAFF	TGCGCCAGCAGCCAAGATAGGAGGGTCGGCACTGAAGCTTTCTTT
TRBD1	TRBV7-2	TRBJ1-1	few	CASSQDRGAFF	TGTGCCAGCAGCCAGGACAGGGGAGCTTTCTTT
-	TRBV7-8	TRBJ2-1	many	CASSKYRVSSYNEQFF	TGTGCCAGCAGCAAATACAGGGTGAGCTCCTACAATGAGCAGTTCTTC
-	TRBV20-1	TRBJ1-5	many	CSAREGGKEPQHF	TGCAGTGCTAGAGAGGGGGGTAAAGAGCCCCAGCATTTT
-	TRBV6-6	TRBJ1-1	-	CASQALSTEAFF	TGTGCCAGCCAGGCGCTGAGCACTGAAGCTTTCTTT
TRBD1	TRBV6-5	TRBJ1-2	-	CASRKTGALNYGYTF	TGTGCCAGCAGAAAGACAGGGGCCCTCAACTATGGCTACACCTTC
-	TRBV4-1	TRBJ1-1	medium-sized	CASSQVTPGEAFF	TGCGCCAGCAGCCAAGTGACGCCAGGGGAAGCTTTCTTT
-	TRBV10-3	TRBJ2-3	few	CAILVDASTDTQYF	TGTGCCATCTTAGTAGATGCTAGCACAGATACGCAGTATTTT
TRBD1	TRBV6-2/TRBV6-3	TRBJ1-5	few	CASSSGTGTTQPQHF	TGTGCCAGCAGTTCCGGGACAGGGACGACTCAGCCCCAGCATTTT
-	TRBV4-2	TRBJ2-2	many	CASSQDEGASEPNTGELFF	TGTGCCAGCAGCCAAGATGAGGGGGCTAGCGAACCCAACACCGGGGAGCTGTTTTTT
-	TRBV5-1	TRBJ1-6	many	CASSPRTDSYNSPLHF	TGCGCCAGCAGCCCACGGACAGACTCCTATAATTCACCCCTCCACTTT
TRBD1	TRBV13	TRBJ2-3	many	CASSLGFVQGERDTQYF	TGTGCCAGCAGCTTAGGGTTCGTCCAGGGGGAGAGGGATACGCAGTATTTT
-	TRBV12-3/TRBV12-4	TRBJ2-3	many	CASGVTTDTQYF	TGTGCCAGCGGCGTGACCACAGATACGCAGTATTTT
TRBD1	TRBV27	TRBJ2-5	few	CASSKGQGTQETQYF	TGTGCCAGCAGTAAAGGACAGGGGACCCAAGAGACCCAGTACTTC
TRBD1	TRBV9	TRBJ1-4	many	CASSEDSGTGAGKLFF	TGTGCCAGCAGCGAGGACTCCGGGACAGGGGCCGGGAAACTGTTTTTT
TRBD2	TRBV5-5	TRBJ2-7	many	CASSLRLGGGRYEQYF	TGTGCCAGCAGCTTGAGGTTGGGCGGGGGACGGTACGAGCAGTACTTC
-	TRBV6-5	TRBJ2-7	few	CASSAGGNSYEQYF	TGTGCCAGCAGTGCAGGGGGGAATTCCTACGAGCAGTACTTC
-	TRBV6-2/TRBV6-3	TRBJ1-2	many	CASTAGYGLNYGYTF	TGTGCCAGCACCGCGGGTTATGGACTCAACTATGGCTACACCTTC
TRBD2	TRBV6-1	TRBJ2-5	-	CASSETSGGSETQYF	TGTGCCAGCAGTGAGACTAGCGGGGGGTCGGAGACCCAGTACTTC
-	TRBV12-3/TRBV12-4	TRBJ1-2	-	CASSQPRQGFSTNYGYTF	TGTGCCAGCAGCCAGCCCAGGCAGGGGTTTAGCACTAACTATGGCTACACCTTC
-	TRBV27	TRBJ1-2	few	CASSLRGFYGYTF	TGTGCCAGCAGTTTAAGGGGTTTTTATGGCTACACCTTC
-	TRBV13	TRBJ1-1	-	CASSLVPIFYGGGTEAFF	TGTGCCAGCAGCTTAGTGCCTATATTCTATGGGGGGGGCACTGAAGCTTTCTTT
TRBD1	TRBV7-2	TRBJ2-4	many	CASSLGQGNIQYF	TGTGCCAGCAGCTTAGGACAGGGAAACATTCAGTACTTC
-	TRBV13	TRBJ2-1	few	CASSKDRNEQFF	TGTGCCAGCAGCAAAGACCGAAATGAGCAGTTCTTC
TRBD1	TRBV6-5	TRBJ1-3	-	CASSQGQMPGNTIYF	TGTGCCAGCAGTCAGGGACAGATGCCTGGAAACACCATATATTTT
TRBD1	TRBV12-3/TRBV12-4	TRBJ1-4	few	CASSLRGQRNEKLFF	TGTGCCAGCAGCCTCAGGGGACAGAGAAATGAAAAACTGTTTTTT
TRBD1	TRBV28	TRBJ2-3	few	CASGVGGQVTDTQYF	TGTGCCAGCGGCGTCGGGGGACAGGTCACAGATACGCAGTATTTT
-	TRBV7-3	TRBJ1-1	few	CASSTGKGETEAFF	TGTGCCAGCAGCACGGGGAAAGGGGAGACTGAAGCTTTCTTT
-	TRBV4-3	TRBJ2-6	-	CASSPDFYSGANVLTF	TGCGCCAGCAGCCCCGACTTCTATTCTGGGGCCAACGTCCTGACTTTC
-	TRBV7-2	TRBJ1-1	few	CASSLSTGLNTEAFF	TGTGCCAGCAGCTTATCCACAGGACTTAACACTGAAGCTTTCTTT
TRBD2	TRBV20-1	TRBJ2-3	many	CSAVSSGGTDTQYF	TGCAGTGCGGTATCTAGCGGGGGCACAGATACGCAGTATTTT
-	TRBV6-2/TRBV6-3	TRBJ1-5	many	CASSYSLRVPDQPQHF	TGTGCCAGCAGTTACTCACTCCGGGTCCCGGATCAGCCCCAGCATTTT
TRBD1	TRBV7-2	TRBJ1-5	many	CASSRQGRRTQHF	TGTGCCAGCAGTCGACAGGGGAGGAGGACCCAGCATTTT
-	TRBV3-1	TRBJ1-2	many	CASSQDQGGYTF	TGTGCCAGCAGCCAAGATCAAGGAGGCTACACCTTC
-	TRBV20-1	TRBJ2-4	many	CSARDRRLLAKNIQYF	TGCAGTGCTAGAGATCGGCGCCTACTAGCCAAAAACATTCAGTACTTC
TRBD1	TRBV12-3/TRBV12-4	TRBJ1-5	many	CASSLAGQGNQPQHF	TGCGCCAGCAGCTTGGCGGGACAGGGTAATCAGCCCCAGCATTTT
-	TRBV25-1	TRBJ2-1	-	CASSDARLRQFF	TGTGCCAGCAGTGACGCGCGACTACGGCAGTTCTTC
-	TRBV29-1	TRBJ1-1	-	CSAVEGNTEAFF	TGCAGCGCCGTAGAGGGCAACACTGAAGCTTTCTTT
-	TRBV5-1	TRBJ1-2	-	CASSLSWSGDYGYTF	TGCGCCAGCAGCTTGTCCTGGTCGGGGGACTATGGCTACACCTTC
-	TRBV7-2	TRBJ2-7	few	CASSLAVGSYEQYF	TGTGCCAGCAGCTTAGCGGTCGGTTCCTACGAGCAGTACTTC
-	TRBV7-2	TRBJ2-1	-	CASSPQLGGDEQFF	TGTGCCAGCAGCCCCCAGCTAGGCGGGGATGAGCAGTTCTTC
TRBD1	TRBV7-2	TRBJ1-5	many	CASSFGQGHQPQHF	TGTGCCAGCAGCTTTGGACAGGGCCATCAGCCCCAGCATTTT
TRBD1	TRBV20-1	TRBJ2-3	-	CSAPRQGPTDTQYF	TGCAGTGCACCGAGACAGGGACCCACAGATACGCAGTATTTT
-	TRBV2	TRBJ2-3	many	CASSAWDNTDTQYF	TGTGCCAGCAGTGCGTGGGATAACACAGATACGCAGTATTTT
TRBD1	TRBV7-2	TRBJ1-4	few	CASSLFWDSNEKLFF	TGTGCCAGCAGCTTATTTTGGGACAGTAATGAAAAACTGTTTTTT
-	TRBV20-1	TRBJ2-5	many	CSASGLGGVAQYF	TGCAGTGCTAGCGGATTGGGTGGAGTCGCCCAGTACTTC
-	TRBV28	TRBJ2-5	-	CASSFLETQYF	TGTGCCAGCAGTTTTTTAGAGACCCAGTACTTC
-	TRBV28	TRBJ1-6	many	CAVPSRLGISDNSPLHF	TGTGCCGTCCCCTCCAGGCTAGGGATATCGGATAATTCACCCCTCCACTTT
-	TRBV6-2/TRBV6-3	TRBJ2-3	-	CASSSPGGSSTDTQYF	TGTGCCAGCAGTAGCCCCGGGGGCTCTAGCACAGATACGCAGTATTTT
-	TRBV28	TRBJ1-5	many	CASSPDTGVLNQPQHF	TGTGCCAGCAGTCCGGACACGGGGGTCCTTAATCAGCCCCAGCATTTT
-	TRBV7-2	TRBJ2-1	-	CASSFTRSSYNEQFF	TGTGCCAGCAGCTTTACCCGGAGCTCCTACAATGAGCAGTTCTTC
-	TRBV7-2	TRBJ2-3	-	CASGRRRTDTQYF	TGTGCCAGCGGGCGAAGGCGAACAGATACGCAGTATTTT
TRBD1	TRBV4-1	TRBJ1-2	many	CASSQTTGLGYTF	TGCGCCAGCAGCCAAACGACAGGGCTTGGCTACACCTTC
-	TRBV28	TRBJ2-6	-	CASMGAESGANVLTF	TGTGCCAGCATGGGGGCGGAATCTGGGGCCAACGTCCTGACTTTC
-	TRBV18	TRBJ1-2	few	CASSQRKEVYGYTF	TGTGCCAGCTCACAACGTAAGGAGGTTTATGGCTACACCTTC